The T cell receptor (beta chain) described here comes from a study of graft-versus-host responses after intestinal transplantation. CDR3 length: 15 residues. Germline V gene data show CDR1 as SGHAT and CDR2 as FQNNGV. Trimming cost V 5 bases and J 6 bases, with 16 bases left between them. Libraries were prepared by immunoSEQ multiplex PCR; TCRdb keeps only in-frame clonotypes and omits some of them. The repertoire consists of under 45,000 clones, with around 92% occurring once and the leading ten covering around 7%. This sequence was found in a human patient who received an intestinal transplant, so some T cells may come from the graft donor. Sequencing was performed on PBMCs, taken 260 to 280 days after transplant. The chain has TRBV11-2 and TRBJ2-2; D unclear. The CDR3 nucleotides are TGTGCCAGCAGCCCCCCAAGGTCTTCGCCCGGGGAGCTGTTTTTT. Its translation: CASSPPRSSPGELFF.